This TCR beta chain originates from a study of T cells in Graves' hyperthyroidism and ophthalmopathy. Study details: At initial diagnosis, before any treatment had begun, peripheral blood was obtained. The study, taken as a whole, reports: Most clonotypes that expanded in the thyroid above 0.001 also showed up in blood.

RNA transcripts gave rise to amplified TCR beta CDR3 regions. The primer set for the first-round RT-PCR of the TCR CDR3 was HTBI. TCRdb redid the calling of the multiplex PCR reads with MiXCR, one entry per CDR3 protein. Of over 700,000 distinct CDR3 sequences in the sample, 18% were seen once. Germline values: CDR1 LNHDA, CDR2 SQIVND (reference sequence). This CDR3 has 13 amino acids. Trimming stripped 4 bases from V and 5 bases from J, with 9 bases between. Researchers barred patients who had uncontrolled infection, other autoimmune disease, pregnancy or lactation. Cells are PBMCs isolated from around 10 ml of fresh blood. This clonotype was counted between two and nine times. Its antigen is not identified.

This sequence joins TRBV19 and TRBJ2-1, with unresolved D. Material for sequencing was blood. The TCR was taken from a woman in her forties or fifties with Graves' hyperthyroidism that later progressed to Graves' ophthalmopathy. The DNA for the CDR3 is TGTGCCAGTAGTACTAATTACCACAATGAGCAGTTCTTC. Amino acid sequence: CASSTNYHNEQFF.